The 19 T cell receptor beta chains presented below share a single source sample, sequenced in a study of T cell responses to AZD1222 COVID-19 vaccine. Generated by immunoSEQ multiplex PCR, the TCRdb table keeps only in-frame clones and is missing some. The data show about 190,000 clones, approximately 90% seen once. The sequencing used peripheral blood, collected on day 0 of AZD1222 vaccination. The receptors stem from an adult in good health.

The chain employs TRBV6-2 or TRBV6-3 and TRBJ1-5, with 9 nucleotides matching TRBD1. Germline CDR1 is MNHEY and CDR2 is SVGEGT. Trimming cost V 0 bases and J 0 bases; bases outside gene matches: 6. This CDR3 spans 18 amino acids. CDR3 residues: CASSYSIQGAISNQPQHF. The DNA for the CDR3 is TGTGCCAGCAGTTACTCCATACAGGGGGCGATTAGCAATCAGCCCCAGCATTTT.

DNA of the CDR3: TGTGCCAGCAGGACAGGGACGCTAGCTTTCTTT. Protein: CASRTGTLAFF. The V call is TRBV12-3 or TRBV12-4, the J call TRBJ1-1; 7 bases align to TRBD1. CDR3 size: 11 residues. The V segment lost 6 bases and the J segment 10 bases; nucleotides outside the gene matches: 5.

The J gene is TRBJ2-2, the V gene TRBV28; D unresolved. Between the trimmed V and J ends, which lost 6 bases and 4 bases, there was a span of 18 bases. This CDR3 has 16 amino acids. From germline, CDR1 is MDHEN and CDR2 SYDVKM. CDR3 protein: CASSPPVVRGTGELFF. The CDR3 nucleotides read TGTGCCAGCAGCCCTCCCGTAGTTCGTGGCACCGGGGAGCTGTTTTTT.

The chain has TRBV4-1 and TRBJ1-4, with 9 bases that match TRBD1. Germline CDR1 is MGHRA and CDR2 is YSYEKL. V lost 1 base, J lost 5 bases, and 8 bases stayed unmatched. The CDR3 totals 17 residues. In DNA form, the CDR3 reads TGCGCCAGCAGCCAAGTACAAATCGGGACAGGGAATGAAAAACTGTTTTTT. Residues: CASSQVQIGTGNEKLFF.

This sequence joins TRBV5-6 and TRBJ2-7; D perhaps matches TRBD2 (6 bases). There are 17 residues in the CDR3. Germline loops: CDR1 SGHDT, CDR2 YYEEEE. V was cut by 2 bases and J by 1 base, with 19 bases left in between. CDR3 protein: CASSFFPSGSQSYEQYF. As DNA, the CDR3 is TGTGCCAGCAGCTTCTTCCCCTCCGGGAGTCAGTCCTACGAGCAGTACTTC.

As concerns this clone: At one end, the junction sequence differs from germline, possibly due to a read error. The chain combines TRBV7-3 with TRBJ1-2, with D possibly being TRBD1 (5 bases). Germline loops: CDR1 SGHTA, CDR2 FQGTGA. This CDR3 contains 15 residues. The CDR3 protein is CASSVTGDPNYGYTF. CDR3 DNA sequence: TGTGCCAGCAGCGTAACGGGGGACCCAAACTATGGCTACACCTTC.

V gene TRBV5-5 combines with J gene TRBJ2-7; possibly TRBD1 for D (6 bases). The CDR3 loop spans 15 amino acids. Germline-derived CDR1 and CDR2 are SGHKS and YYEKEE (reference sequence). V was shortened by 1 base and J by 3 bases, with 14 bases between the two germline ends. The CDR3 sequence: CASSLPGDTYYEQYF. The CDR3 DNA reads TGTGCCAGCAGCTTGCCTGGGGACACTTACTACGAGCAGTACTTC.

CDR3 DNA sequence: TGTGCCAGCAGCGTAGGCCCGACTAGTAATGAGCAGTTCTTC. Translated, it gives CASSVGPTSNEQFF. V and J are TRBV9 and TRBJ2-1, with a weak D call TRBD2 (6 bases). Trimming cost V 0 bases and J 7 bases, with 11 bases left between them. The CDR3 spans 14 residues. Germline V lookup: CDR1 SGDLS, CDR2 YYNGEE.

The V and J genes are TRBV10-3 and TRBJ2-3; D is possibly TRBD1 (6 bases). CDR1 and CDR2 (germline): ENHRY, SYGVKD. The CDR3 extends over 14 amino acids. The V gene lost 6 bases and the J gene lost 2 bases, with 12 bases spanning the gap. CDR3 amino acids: CAIRTGTNTDTQYF. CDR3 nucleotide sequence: TGTGCCATCAGGACCGGGACAAACACAGATACGCAGTATTTT.

CDR3 nucleotides: TGTGCCAGCAGCTTAGTATCGGGGGGCAGGGACGATCAGCCCCAGCATTTT. This sequence encodes CASSLVSGGRDDQPQHF. The chain carries TRBV11-2 and TRBJ1-5; tentative D call: TRBD1 (6 bases). Deletions cut 1 base from V and 5 bases from J, with 18 bases between. The V gene's germline CDR1 is SGHAT and CDR2 FQNNGV. CDR3 length equals 17 residues.

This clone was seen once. The CDR3 coding sequence is TGCAGCGTTGTTGGACTAGGTGCCCAAGAGACCCAGTACTTC. It translates to CSVVGLGAQETQYF. The rearrangement joins TRBV29-1 to TRBJ2-5; TRBD2 agrees at 7 bases. This CDR3 comprises 14 residues. The V and J ends lost 4 bases and 1 base, in that order; junction bases with no gene match: 6. Germline V gives CDR1 SQVTM, CDR2 ANQGSEA.

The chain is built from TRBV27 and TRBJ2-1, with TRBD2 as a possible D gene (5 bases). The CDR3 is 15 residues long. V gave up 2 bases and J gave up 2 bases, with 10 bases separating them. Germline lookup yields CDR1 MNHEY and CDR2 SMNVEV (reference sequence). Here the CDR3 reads CASSLLAQPYNEQFF. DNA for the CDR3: TGTGCCAGCAGTTTACTAGCCCAACCCTACAATGAGCAGTTCTTC.

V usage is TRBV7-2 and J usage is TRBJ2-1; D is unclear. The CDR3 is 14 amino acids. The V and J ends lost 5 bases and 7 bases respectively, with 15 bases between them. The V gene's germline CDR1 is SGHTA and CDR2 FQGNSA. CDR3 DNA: TGTGCCAGCAGCACCGGGCCGAGCAGGAATGAGCAGTTCTTC. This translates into CASSTGPSRNEQFF.

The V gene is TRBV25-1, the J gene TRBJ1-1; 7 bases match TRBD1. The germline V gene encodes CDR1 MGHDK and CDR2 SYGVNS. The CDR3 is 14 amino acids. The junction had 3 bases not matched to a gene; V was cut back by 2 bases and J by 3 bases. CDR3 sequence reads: CASSETDRDTEAFF. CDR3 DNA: TGTGCCAGCAGTGAAACCGACAGGGACACTGAAGCTTTCTTT.

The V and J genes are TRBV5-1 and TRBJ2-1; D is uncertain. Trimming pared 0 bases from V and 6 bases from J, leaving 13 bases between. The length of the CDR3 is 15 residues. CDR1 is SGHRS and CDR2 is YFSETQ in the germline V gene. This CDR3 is CASSLASHLGNEQFF. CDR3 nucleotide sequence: TGCGCCAGCAGCTTGGCCTCCCACTTAGGCAATGAGCAGTTCTTC.

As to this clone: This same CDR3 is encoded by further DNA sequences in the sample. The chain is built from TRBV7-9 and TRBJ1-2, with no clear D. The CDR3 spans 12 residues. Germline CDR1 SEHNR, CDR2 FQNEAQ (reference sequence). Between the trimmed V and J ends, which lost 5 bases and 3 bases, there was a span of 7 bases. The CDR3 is CASSREDYGYTF. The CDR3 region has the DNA TGTGCCAGCAGCCGAGAAGACTATGGCTACACCTTC.

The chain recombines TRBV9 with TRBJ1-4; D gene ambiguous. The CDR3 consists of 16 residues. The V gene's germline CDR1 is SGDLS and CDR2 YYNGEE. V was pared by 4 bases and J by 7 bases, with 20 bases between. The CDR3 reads CASSQTSANLGEKLFF. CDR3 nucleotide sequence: TGTGCCAGCAGCCAAACATCCGCTAATCTGGGTGAAAAACTGTTTTTT.

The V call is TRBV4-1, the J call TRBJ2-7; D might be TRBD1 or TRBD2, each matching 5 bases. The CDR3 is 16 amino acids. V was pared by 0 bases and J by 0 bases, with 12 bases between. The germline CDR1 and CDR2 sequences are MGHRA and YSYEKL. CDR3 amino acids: CASSQDDGTLSYEQYF. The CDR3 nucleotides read TGCGCCAGCAGCCAAGACGACGGGACGCTCTCCTACGAGCAGTACTTC.

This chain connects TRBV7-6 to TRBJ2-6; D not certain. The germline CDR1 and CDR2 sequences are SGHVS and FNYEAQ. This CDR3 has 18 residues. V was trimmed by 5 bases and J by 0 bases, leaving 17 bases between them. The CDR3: CASSPSAMGRSGANVLTF. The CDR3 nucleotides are TGTGCCAGCAGCCCTTCGGCCATGGGCCGCTCTGGGGCCAACGTCCTGACTTTC.